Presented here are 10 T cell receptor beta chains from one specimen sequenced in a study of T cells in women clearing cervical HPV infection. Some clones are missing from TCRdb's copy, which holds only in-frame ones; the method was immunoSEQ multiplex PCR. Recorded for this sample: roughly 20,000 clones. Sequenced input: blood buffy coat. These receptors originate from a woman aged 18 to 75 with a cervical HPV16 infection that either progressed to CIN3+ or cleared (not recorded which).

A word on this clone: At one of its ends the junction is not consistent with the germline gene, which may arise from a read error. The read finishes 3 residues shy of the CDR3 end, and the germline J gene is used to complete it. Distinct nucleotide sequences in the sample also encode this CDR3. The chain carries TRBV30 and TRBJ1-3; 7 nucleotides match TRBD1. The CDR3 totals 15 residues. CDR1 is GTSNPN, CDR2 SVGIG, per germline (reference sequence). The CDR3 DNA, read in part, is TGTGCCTGGATGCGGGACAGCACTACTGGAAACACA. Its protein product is CAWMRDSTTGNT. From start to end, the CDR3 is CAWMRDSTTGNTIYF.

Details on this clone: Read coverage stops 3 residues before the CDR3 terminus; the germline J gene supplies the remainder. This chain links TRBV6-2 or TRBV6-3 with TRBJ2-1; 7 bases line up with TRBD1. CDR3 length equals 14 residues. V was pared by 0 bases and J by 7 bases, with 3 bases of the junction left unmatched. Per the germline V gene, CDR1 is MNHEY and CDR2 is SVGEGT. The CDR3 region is CASSYSGRGNEQFF. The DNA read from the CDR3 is TGTGCCAGCAGTTACTCCGGCAGGGGGAATGAG.

The chain's CDR3 is CATSRTGTPWEDTQYF. The CDR3 bases that were read are TGTGCCACCAGCCGGACCGGGACTCCGTGGGAGGATACG. The genes are TRBV15 and TRBJ2-3, with a tentative D call TRBD2 (6 bases). The sequenced fragment ends 3 residues before the CDR3 boundary, so the rest is inferred from the germline J gene. V was trimmed by 5 bases and J by 6 bases, leaving 21 bases between them. The germline CDR1 and CDR2 sequences are LNHNV and YYDKDF (reference sequence). The CDR3 loop spans 16 amino acids. The full variable domain, completed using reference TRBV15 and TRBJ2-3, is DAMVIQNPRYQVTQFGKPVTLSCSQTLNHNVMYWYQQKSSQAPKLLFHYYDKDFNNEADTPDNFQSRRPNTSFCFLDIRSPGLGDTAMYLCATSRTGTPWEDTQYFGPGTRLTVL.

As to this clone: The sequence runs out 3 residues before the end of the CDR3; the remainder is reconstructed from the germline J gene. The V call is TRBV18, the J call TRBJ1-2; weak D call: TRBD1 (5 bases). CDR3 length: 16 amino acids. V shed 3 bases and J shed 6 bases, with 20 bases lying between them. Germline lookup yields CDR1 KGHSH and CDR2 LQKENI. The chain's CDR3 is CASSPDYAGTSDGYTF. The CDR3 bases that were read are TGTGCCAGCTCACCGGACTACGCCGGGACCTCAGATGGC.

CDR3 bases read: TGTGCCAGCAGCGGACAGGGGGCAGGCTATGGC. It yields the protein CASSGQGAGYG. The full CDR3 protein reads CASSGQGAGYGYTF. V gene TRBV5-6 combines with J gene TRBJ1-2, with 11 bases aligning to TRBD1. The read is 3 residues too short to cover the CDR3 end, so that end is filled in from the germline J gene. The germline V gene encodes CDR1 SGHDT and CDR2 YYEEEE. V shed 4 bases and J 4 bases; nucleotides not matched to a gene: 3. CDR3 size: 14 residues. Full variable domain (remainder filled in from reference TRBV5-6 and TRBJ1-2): DAGVTQSPTHLIKTRGQQVTLRCSPKSGHDTVSWYQQALGQGPQFIFQYYEEEERQRGNFPDRFSGHQFPNYSSELNVNALLLGDSALYLCASSGQGAGYGYTFGSGTRLTVV.

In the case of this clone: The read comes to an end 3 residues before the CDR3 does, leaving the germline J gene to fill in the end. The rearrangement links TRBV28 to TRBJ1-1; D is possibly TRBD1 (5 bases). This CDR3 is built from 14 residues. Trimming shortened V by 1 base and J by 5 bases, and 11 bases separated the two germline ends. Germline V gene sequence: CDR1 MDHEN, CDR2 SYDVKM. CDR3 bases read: TGTGCCAGCAGTTTATCTGCAGGGCATACTGAA. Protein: CASSLSAGHTE. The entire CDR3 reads CASSLSAGHTEAFF.

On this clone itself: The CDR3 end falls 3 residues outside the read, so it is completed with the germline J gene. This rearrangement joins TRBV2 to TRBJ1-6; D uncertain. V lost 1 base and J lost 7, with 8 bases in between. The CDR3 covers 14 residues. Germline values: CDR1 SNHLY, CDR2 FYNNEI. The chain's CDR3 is CASSEVTVNSPLHF. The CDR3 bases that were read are TGTGCCAGCAGTGAAGTTACAGTCAATTCACCC.

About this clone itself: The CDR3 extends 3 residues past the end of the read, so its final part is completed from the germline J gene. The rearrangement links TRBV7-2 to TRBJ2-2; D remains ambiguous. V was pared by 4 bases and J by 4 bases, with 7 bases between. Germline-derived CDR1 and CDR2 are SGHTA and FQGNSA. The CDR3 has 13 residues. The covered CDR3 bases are TGTGCCAGCAGCTCCGAGCTCACCGGGGAG. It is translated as CASSSELTGE. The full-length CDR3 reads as CASSSELTGELFF.

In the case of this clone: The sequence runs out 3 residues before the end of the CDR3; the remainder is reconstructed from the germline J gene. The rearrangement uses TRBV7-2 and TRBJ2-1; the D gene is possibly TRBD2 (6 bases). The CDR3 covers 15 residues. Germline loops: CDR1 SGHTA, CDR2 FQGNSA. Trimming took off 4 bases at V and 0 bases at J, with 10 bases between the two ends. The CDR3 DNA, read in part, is TGTGCCAGCAGCTCGGAGGGGAGCTCCTACAATGAG. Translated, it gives CASSSEGSSYNE. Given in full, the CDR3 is CASSSEGSSYNEQFF.

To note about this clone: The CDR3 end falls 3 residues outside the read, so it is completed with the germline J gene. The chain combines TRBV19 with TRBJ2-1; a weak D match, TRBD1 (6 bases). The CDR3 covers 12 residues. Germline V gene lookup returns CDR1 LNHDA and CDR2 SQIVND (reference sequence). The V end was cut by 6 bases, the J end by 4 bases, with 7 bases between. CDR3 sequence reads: CASRQGYNEQFF. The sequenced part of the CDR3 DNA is TGTGCCAGTAGACAGGGTTACAATGAG.